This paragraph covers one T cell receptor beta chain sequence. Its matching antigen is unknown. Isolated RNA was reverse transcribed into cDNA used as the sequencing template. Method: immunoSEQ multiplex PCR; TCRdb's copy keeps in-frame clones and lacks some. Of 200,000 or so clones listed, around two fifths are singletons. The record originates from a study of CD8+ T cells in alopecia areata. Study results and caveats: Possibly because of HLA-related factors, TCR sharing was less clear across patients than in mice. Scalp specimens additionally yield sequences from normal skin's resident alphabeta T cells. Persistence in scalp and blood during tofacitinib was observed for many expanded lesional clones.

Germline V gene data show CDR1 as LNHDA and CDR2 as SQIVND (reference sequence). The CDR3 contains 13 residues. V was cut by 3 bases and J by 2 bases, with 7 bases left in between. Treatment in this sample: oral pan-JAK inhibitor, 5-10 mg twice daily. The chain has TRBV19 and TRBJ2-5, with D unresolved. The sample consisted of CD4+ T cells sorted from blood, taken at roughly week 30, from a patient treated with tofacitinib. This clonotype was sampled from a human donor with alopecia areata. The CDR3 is CASSIGQQETQYF. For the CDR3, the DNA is TGTGCCAGTAGTATCGGGCAGCAAGAGACCCAGTACTTC. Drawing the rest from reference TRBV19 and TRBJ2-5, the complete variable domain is DGGITQSPKYLFRKEGQNVTLSCEQNLNHDAMYWYRQDPGQGLRLIYYSQIVNDFQKGDIAEGYSVSREKKESFPLTVTSAQKNPTAFYLCASSIGQQETQYFGPGTRLLVL.